Given below is one TCR beta chain in context. TCRdb re-called the 5' RACE reads with MiXCR, one entry per CDR3 protein. The sample records some 67,000 distinct CDR3 sequences, about 13% being singletons. The CDR3 spans 16 residues. V lost 1 base to trimming and J lost 0 bases; unmatched junction nucleotides: 3. Germline CDR1 is DFQATT and CDR2 is SNEGSKA (reference sequence). The data are from a study of early T cells in non-severe SARS-CoV-2 infection. The TCR was taken from an adult who was a healthcare worker with PCR-confirmed SARS-CoV-2 infection or an uninfected control (not recorded which). Source material: whole blood. V and J are TRBV20-1 and TRBJ2-3, with 11 bases fitting TRBD2. The CDR3 DNA follows: TGCAGTGCTAGAGCCGGGACTAGCGGAAGCACAGATACGCAGTATTTT. This codes for CSARAGTSGSTDTQYF.